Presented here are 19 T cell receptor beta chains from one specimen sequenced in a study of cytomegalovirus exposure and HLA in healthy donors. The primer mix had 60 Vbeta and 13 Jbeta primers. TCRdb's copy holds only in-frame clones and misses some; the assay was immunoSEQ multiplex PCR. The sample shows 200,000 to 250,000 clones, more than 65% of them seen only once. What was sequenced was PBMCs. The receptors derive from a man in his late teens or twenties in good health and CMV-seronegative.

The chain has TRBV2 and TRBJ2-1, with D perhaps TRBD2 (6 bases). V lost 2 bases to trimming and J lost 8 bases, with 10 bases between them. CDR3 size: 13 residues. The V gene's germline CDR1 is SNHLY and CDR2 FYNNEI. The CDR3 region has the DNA TGTGCCAGCAGTGAAATGGGGGGACATGAGCAGTTCTTC. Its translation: CASSEMGGHEQFF.

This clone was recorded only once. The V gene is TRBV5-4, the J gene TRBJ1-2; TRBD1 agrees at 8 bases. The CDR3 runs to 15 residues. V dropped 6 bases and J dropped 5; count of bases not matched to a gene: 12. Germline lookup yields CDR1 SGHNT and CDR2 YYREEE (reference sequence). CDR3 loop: CASTGVENRGYGYTF. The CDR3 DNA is TGTGCCAGCACCGGTGTGGAGAACAGGGGGTATGGCTACACCTTC. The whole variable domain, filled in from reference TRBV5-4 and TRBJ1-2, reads ETGVTQSPTHLIKTRGQQVTLRCSSQSGHNTVSWYQQALGQGPQFIFQYYREEENGRGNFPPRFSGLQFPNYSSELNVNALELDDSALYLCASTGVENRGYGYTFGSGTRLTVV.

The CDR3 nucleotides are TGTGCCAGCAGCTGGGGACTAGCGGGAGCAACAGATACGCAGTATTTT. Translating it yields CASSWGLAGATDTQYF. The chain couples TRBV5-4 to TRBJ2-3; 14 nucleotides match TRBD2. The CDR3 loop spans 16 amino acids. Germline V gene data show CDR1 as SGHNT and CDR2 as YYREEE (reference sequence). Germline trimming cut 3 bases from V and 3 bases from J; bases unmatched to any gene: 3.

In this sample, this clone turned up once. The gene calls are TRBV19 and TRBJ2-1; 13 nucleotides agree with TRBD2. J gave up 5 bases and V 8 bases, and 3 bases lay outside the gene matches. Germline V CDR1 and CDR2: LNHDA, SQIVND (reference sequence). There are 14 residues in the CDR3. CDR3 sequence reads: CASSGTSGNNEQFF. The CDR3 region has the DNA TGTGCCAGTTCTGGGACTAGCGGGAACAATGAGCAGTTCTTC.

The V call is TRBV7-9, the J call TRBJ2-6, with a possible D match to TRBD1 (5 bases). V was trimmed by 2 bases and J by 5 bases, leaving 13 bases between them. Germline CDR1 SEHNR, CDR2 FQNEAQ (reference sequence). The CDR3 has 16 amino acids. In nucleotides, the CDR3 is TGTGCCAGCAGCTTAATCCAGGGTTCAAGGGCCAACGTCCTGACTTTC. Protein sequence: CASSLIQGSRANVLTF.

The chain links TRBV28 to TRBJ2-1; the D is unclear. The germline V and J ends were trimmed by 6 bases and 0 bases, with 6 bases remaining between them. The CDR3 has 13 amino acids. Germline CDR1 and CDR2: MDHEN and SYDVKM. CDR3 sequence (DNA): TGTGCCAGCAGCCAAAACTCCTACAATGAGCAGTTCTTC. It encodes CASSQNSYNEQFF.

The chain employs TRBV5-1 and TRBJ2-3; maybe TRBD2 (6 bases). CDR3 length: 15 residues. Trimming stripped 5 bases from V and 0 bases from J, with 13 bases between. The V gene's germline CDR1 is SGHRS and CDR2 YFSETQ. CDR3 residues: CASRSGDLSTDTQYF. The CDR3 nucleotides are TGCGCCAGCAGATCGGGGGACCTCAGCACAGATACGCAGTATTTT.

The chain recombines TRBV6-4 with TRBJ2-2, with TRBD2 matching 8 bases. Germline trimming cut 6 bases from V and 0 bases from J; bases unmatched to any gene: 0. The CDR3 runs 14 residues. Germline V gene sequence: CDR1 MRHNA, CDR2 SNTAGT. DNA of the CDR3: TGTGCCAGCAGGGGACTAGCGAACACCGGGGAGCTGTTTTTT. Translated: CASRGLANTGELFF.

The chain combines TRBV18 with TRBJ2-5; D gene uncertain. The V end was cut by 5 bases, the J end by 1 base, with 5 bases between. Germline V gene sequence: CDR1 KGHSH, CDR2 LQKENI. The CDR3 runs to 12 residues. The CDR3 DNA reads TGTGCCAGCTCATCATCCCAAGAGACCCAGTACTTC. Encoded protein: CASSSSQETQYF.

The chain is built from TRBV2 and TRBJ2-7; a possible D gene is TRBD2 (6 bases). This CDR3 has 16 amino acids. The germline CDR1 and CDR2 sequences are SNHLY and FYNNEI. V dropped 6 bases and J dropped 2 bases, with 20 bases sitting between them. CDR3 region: CASRTLIAESPYEQYF. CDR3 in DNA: TGTGCCAGCAGAACCCTAATAGCGGAGTCCCCCTACGAGCAGTACTTC.

CDR3 DNA sequence: TGTGCCAGCATGCGAGGGGGCGGTACCGGGGAGCTGTTTTTT. Translated: CASMRGGGTGELFF. J is TRBJ2-2 and V is TRBV2, with 7 bases matching TRBD1. The trim removed 7 bases at V and 5 bases at J, leaving 7 bases unmatched. Germline values: CDR1 SNHLY, CDR2 FYNNEI. The CDR3 runs 14 residues.

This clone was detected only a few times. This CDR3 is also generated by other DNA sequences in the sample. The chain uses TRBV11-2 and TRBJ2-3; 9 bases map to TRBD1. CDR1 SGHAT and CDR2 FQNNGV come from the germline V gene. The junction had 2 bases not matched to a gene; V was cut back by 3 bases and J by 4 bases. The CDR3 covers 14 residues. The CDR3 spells CASSLDRGADTQYF. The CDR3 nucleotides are TGTGCCAGCAGCTTGGACAGGGGAGCAGATACGCAGTATTTT. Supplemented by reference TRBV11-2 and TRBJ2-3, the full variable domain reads EAGVAQSPRYKIIEKRQSVAFWCNPISGHATLYWYQQILGQGPKLLIQFQNNGVVDDSQLPKDRFSAERLKGVDSTLKIQPAKLEDSAVYLCASSLDRGADTQYFGPGTRLTVL.

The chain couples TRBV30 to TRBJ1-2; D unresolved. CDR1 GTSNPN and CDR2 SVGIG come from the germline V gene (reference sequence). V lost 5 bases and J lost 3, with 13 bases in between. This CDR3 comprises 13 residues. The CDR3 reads CAWGVGRYYGYTF. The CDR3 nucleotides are TGTGCCTGGGGGGTGGGGAGGTACTATGGCTACACCTTC.

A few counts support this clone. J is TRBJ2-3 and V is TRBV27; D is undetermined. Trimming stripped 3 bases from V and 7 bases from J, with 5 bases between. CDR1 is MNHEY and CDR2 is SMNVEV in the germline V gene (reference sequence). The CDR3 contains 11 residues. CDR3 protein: CASSFGHTQYF. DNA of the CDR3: TGTGCCAGCAGTTTTGGGCATACGCAGTATTTT.

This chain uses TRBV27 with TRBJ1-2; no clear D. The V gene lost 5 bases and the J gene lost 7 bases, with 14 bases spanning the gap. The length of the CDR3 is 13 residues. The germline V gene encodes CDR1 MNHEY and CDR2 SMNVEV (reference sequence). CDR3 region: CASSIAGYSGYTF. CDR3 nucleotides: TGTGCCAGCAGTATAGCGGGATACTCTGGCTACACCTTC.

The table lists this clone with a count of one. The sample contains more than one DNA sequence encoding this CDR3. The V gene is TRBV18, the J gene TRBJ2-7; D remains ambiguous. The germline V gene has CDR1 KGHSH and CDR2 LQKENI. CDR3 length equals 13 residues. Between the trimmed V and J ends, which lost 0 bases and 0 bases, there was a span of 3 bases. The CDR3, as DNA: TGTGCCAGCTCACCACCCTCCTCCTACGAGCAGTACTTC. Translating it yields CASSPPSSYEQYF.

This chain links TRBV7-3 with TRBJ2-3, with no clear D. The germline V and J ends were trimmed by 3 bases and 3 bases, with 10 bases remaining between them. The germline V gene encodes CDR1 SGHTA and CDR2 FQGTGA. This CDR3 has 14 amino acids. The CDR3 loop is CASSFLTTTDTQYF. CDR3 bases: TGTGCCAGCAGCTTCCTGACGACAACAGATACGCAGTATTTT.

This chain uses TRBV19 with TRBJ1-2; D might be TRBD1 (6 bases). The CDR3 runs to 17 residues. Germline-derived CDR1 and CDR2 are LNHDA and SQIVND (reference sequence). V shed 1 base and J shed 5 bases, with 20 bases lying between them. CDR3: CASSIAPPRGARYGYTF. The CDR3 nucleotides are TGTGCCAGTAGTATAGCCCCCCCCCGGGGGGCTAGATATGGCTACACCTTC.

The CDR3: CASSFPGTGGYNEQFF. The CDR3 nucleotides read TGTGCCAGCAGCTTTCCCGGGACAGGGGGTTACAATGAGCAGTTCTTC. The chain joins TRBV7-6 to TRBJ2-1; 11 bases match TRBD1. The germline CDR1 and CDR2 sequences are SGHVS and FNYEAQ. This CDR3 is 16 amino acids long. V shed 3 bases and J 4 bases; nucleotides not matched to a gene: 5.